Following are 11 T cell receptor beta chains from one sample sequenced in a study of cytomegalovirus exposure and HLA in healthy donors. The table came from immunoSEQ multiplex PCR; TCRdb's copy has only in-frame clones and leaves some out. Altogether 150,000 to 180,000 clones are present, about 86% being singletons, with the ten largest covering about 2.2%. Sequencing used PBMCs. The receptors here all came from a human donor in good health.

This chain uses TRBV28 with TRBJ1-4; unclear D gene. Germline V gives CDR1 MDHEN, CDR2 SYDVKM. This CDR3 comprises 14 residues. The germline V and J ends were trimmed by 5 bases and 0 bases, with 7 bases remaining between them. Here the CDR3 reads CASSPIATNEKLFF. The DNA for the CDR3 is TGTGCCAGCAGTCCCATTGCAACTAATGAAAAACTGTTTTTT.

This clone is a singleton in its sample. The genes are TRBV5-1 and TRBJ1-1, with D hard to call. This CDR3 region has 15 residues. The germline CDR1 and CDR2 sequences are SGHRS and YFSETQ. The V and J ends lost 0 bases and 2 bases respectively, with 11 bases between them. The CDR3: CASSLVAWANTEAFF. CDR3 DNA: TGCGCCAGCAGCTTGGTAGCGTGGGCCAACACTGAAGCTTTCTTT.

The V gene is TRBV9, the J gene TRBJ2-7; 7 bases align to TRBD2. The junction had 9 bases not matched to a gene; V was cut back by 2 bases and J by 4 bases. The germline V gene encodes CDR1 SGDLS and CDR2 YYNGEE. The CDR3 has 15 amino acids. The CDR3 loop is CASSVNPSGWYEQYF. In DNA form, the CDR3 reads TGTGCCAGCAGCGTCAATCCTAGCGGATGGTACGAGCAGTACTTC. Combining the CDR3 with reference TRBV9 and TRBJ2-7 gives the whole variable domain DSGVTQTPKHLITATGQRVTLRCSPRSGDLSVYWYQQSLDQGLQFLIQYYNGEERAKGNILERFSAQQFPDLHSELNLSSLELGDSALYFCASSVNPSGWYEQYFGPGTRLTVT.

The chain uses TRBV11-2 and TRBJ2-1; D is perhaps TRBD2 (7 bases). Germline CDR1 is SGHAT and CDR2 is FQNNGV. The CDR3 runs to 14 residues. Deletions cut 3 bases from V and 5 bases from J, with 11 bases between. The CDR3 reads CASSFTGGNNEQFF. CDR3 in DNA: TGTGCCAGCAGCTTTACGGGGGGCAACAATGAGCAGTTCTTC.

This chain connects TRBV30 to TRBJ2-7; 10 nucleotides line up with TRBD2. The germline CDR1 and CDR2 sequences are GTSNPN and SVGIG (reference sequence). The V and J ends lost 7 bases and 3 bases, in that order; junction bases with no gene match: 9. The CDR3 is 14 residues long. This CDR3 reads CALEFSGRYYEQYF. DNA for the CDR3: TGTGCCTTGGAGTTTAGCGGGAGGTACTACGAGCAGTACTTC.

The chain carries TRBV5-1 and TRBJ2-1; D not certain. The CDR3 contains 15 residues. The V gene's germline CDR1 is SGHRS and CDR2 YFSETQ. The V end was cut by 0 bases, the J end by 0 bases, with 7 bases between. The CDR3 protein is CASSLERSSYNEQFF. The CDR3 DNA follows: TGCGCCAGCAGCTTGGAGAGGAGCTCCTACAATGAGCAGTTCTTC.

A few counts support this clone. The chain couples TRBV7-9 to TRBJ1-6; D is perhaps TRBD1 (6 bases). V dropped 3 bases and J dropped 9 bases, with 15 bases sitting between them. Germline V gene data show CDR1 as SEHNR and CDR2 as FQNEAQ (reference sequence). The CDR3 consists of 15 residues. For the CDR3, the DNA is TGTGCCAGCAGCTTCGACGGGGGGCTTGGTTCACCCCTCCACTTT. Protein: CASSFDGGLGSPLHF.

CDR3 sequence reads: CASSLEYRNTEAFF. CDR3 DNA: TGCGCCAGCAGCCTAGAGTACAGGAACACTGAAGCTTTCTTT. The genes are TRBV4-1 and TRBJ1-1; D is ambiguous. CDR1 is MGHRA, CDR2 YSYEKL, per germline. The CDR3 totals 14 residues. The germline V and J ends were trimmed by 4 bases and 1 base, with 10 bases remaining between them.

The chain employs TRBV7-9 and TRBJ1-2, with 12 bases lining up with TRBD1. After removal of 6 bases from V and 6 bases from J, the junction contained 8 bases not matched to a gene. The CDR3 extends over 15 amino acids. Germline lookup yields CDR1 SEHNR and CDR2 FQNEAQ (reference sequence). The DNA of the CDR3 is TGTGCCAGCAGAAGAACCGGGACAGGGGGCGATGGCTACACCTTC. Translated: CASRRTGTGGDGYTF.

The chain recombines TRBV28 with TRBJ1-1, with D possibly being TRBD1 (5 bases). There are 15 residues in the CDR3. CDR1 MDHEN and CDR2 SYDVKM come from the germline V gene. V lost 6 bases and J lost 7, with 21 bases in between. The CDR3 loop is CASSTGGEDKDEAFF. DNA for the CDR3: TGTGCCAGCAGCACCGGGGGGGAAGACAAGGATGAAGCTTTCTTT.

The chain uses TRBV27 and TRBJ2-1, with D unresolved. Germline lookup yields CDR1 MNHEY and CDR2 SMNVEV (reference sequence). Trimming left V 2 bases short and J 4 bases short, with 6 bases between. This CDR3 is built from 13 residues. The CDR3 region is CASSLLRYNEQFF. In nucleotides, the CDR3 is TGTGCCAGCAGTTTACTACGTTACAATGAGCAGTTCTTC.